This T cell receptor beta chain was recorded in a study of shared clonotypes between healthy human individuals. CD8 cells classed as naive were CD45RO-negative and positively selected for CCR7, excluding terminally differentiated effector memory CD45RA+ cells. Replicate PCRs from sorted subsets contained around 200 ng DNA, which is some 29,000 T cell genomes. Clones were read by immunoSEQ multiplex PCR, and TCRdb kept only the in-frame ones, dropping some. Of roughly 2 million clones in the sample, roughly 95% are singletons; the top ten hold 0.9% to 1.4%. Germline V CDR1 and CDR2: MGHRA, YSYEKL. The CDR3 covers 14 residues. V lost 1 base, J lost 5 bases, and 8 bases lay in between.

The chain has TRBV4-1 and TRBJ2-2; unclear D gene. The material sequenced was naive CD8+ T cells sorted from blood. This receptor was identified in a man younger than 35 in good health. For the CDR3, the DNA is TGCGCCAGCAGCCAAGGGCCCCTAACCGGGGAGCTGTTTTTT. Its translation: CASSQGPLTGELFF.